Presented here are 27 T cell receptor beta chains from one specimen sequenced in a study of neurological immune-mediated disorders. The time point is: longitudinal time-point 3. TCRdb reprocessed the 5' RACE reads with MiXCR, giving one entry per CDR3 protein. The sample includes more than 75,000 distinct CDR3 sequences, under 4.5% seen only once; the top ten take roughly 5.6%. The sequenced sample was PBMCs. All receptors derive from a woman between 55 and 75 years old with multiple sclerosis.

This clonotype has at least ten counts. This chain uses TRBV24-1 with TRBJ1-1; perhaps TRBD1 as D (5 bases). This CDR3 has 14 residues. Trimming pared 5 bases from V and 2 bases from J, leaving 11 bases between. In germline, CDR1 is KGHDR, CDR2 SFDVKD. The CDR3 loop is CATSVGGGNTEAFF. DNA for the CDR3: TGTGCCACCAGTGTCGGGGGGGGAAACACTGAAGCTTTCTTT.

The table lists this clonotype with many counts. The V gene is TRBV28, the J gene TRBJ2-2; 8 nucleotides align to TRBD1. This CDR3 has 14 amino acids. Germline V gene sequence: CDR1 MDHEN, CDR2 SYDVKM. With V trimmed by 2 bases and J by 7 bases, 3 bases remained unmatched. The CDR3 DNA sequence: TGTGCCAGCAGTTTACAGGGGGCGATCGGGGAGCTGTTTTTT. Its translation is CASSLQGAIGELFF.

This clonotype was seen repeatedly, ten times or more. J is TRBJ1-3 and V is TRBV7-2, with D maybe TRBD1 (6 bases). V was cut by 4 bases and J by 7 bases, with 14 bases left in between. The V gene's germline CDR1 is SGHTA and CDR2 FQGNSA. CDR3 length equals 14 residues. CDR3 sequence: CASSSGAPGNTIYF. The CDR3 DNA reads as TGTGCCAGCAGCTCGGGGGCTCCGGGGAACACCATATATTTT. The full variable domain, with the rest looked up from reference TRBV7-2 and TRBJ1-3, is GAGVSQSPSNKVTEKGKDVELRCDPISGHTALYWYRQSLGQGLEFLIYFQGNSAPDKSGLPSDRFSAERTGGSVSTLTIQRTQQEDSAVYLCASSSGAPGNTIYFGEGSWLTVV.

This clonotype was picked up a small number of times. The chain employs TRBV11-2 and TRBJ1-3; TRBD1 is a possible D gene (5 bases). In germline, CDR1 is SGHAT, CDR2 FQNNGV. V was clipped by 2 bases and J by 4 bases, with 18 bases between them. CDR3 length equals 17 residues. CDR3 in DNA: TGTGCCAGCAGCTTAAAGCTCAGGGACTTTATCGGAAACACCATATATTTT. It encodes CASSLKLRDFIGNTIYF.

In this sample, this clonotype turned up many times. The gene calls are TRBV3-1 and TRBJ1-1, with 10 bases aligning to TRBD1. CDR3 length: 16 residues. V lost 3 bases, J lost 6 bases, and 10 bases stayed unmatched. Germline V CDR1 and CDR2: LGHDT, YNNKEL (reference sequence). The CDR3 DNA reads TGTGCCAGCAGCCACGTAGACAGGGGGCAGGGCTCTGAAGCTTTCTTT. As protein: CASSHVDRGQGSEAFF.

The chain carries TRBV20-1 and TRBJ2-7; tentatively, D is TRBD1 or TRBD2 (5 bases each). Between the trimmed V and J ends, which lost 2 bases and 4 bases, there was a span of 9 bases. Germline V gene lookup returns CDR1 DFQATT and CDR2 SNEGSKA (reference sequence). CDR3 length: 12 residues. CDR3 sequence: CSARQGVYEQYF. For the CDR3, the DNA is TGCAGTGCTAGACAGGGAGTATACGAGCAGTACTTC.

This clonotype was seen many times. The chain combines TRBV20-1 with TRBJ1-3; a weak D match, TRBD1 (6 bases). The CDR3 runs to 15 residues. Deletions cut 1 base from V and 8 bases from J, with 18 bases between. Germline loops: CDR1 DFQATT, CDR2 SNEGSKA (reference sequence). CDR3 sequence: CSARVPGGGLHTIYF. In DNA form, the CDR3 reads TGCAGTGCTAGAGTTCCAGGAGGGGGGCTTCACACCATATATTTT.

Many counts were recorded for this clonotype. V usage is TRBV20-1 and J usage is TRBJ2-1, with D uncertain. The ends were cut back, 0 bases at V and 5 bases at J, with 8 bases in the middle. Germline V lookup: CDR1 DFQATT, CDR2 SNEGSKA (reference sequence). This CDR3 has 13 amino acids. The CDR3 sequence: CSARDWRDNEQFF. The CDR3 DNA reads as TGCAGTGCTAGAGATTGGCGAGACAATGAGCAGTTCTTC.

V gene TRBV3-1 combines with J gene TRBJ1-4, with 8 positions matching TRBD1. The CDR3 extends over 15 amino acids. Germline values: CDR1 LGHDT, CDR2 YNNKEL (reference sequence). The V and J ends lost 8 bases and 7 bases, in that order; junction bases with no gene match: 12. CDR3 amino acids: CASQVTGTGAEKLFF. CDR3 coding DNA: TGTGCCAGCCAAGTGACCGGGACAGGCGCTGAAAAACTGTTTTTT.

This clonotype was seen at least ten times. This CDR3 is CASSGTSGPTDTQYF. CDR3 coding DNA: TGTGCCAGCAGCGGGACTAGCGGGCCCACAGATACGCAGTATTTT. The chain employs TRBV5-6 and TRBJ2-3; the match to TRBD2 covers 12 bases. Germline-derived CDR1 and CDR2 are SGHDT and YYEEEE. The V gene end was trimmed by 4 bases and the J gene end by 2 bases; junction bases not matched to a gene: 2. There are 15 residues in the CDR3. Full variable domain (rest looked up from reference TRBV5-6 and TRBJ2-3): DAGVTQSPTHLIKTRGQQVTLRCSPKSGHDTVSWYQQALGQGPQFIFQYYEEEERQRGNFPDRFSGHQFPNYSSELNVNALLLGDSALYLCASSGTSGPTDTQYFGPGTRLTVL.

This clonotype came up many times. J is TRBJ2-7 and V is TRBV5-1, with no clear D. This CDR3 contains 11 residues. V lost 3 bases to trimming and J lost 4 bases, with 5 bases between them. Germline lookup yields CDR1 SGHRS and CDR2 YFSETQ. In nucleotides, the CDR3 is TGCGCCAGCAGCTCACAGTACGAGCAGTACTTC. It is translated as CASSSQYEQYF.

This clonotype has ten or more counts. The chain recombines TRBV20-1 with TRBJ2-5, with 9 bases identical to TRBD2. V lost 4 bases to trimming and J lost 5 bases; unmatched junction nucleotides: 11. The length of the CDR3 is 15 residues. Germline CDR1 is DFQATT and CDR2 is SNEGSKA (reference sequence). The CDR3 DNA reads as TGCAGTGCTACCCTAACCGGGACTAGCATGGAGACCCAGTACTTC. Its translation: CSATLTGTSMETQYF.

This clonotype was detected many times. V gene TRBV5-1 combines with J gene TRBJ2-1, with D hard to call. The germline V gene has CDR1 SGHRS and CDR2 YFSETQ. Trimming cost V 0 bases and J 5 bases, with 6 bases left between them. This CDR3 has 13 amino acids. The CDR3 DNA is TGCGCCAGCAGCTTGGGTCTGCACAATGAGCAGTTCTTC. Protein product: CASSLGLHNEQFF.

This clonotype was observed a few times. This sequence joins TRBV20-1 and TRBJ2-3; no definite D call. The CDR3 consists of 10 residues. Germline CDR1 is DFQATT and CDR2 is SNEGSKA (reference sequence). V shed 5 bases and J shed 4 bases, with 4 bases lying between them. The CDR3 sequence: CSAASDTQYF. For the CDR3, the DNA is TGCAGTGCTGCTTCAGATACGCAGTATTTT.

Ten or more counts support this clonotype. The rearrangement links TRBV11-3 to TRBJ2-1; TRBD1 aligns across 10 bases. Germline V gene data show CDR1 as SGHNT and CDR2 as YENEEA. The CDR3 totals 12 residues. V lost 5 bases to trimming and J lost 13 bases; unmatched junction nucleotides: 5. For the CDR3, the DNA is TGTGCCAGCAGCCAGGGGACAGGGGAACAGTTCTTC. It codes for CASSQGTGEQFF.

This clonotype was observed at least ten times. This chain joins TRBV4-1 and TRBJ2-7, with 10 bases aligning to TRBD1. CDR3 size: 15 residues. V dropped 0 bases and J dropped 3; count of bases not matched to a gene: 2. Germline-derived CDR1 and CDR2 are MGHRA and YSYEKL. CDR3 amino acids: CASSQEGQGFYEQYF. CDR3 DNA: TGCGCCAGCAGCCAAGAGGGACAGGGGTTCTACGAGCAGTACTTC.

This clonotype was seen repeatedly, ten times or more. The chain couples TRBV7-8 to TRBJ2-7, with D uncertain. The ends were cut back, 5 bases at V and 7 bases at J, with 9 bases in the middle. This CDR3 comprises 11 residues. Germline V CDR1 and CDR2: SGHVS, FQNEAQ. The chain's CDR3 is CASSDRREQYF. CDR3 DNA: TGTGCCAGCAGCGACCGTAGGGAGCAGTACTTC.

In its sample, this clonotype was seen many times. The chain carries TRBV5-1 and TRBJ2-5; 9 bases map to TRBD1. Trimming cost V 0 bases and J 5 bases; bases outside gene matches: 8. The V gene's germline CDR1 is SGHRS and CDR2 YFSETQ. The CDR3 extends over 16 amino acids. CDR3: CASSLATGQGHETQYF. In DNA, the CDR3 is TGCGCCAGCAGCTTGGCCACGGGACAGGGTCATGAGACCCAGTACTTC.

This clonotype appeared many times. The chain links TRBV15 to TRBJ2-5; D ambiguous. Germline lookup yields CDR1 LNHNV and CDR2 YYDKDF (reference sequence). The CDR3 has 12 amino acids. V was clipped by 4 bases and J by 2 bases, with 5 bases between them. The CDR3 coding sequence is TGTGCCACCAGCACTAGACAAGAGACCCAGTACTTC. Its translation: CATSTRQETQYF. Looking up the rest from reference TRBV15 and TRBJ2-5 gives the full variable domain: DAMVIQNPRYQVTQFGKPVTLSCSQTLNHNVMYWYQQKSSQAPKLLFHYYDKDFNNEADTPDNFQSRRPNTSFCFLDIRSPGLGDTAMYLCATSTRQETQYFGPGTRLLVL.

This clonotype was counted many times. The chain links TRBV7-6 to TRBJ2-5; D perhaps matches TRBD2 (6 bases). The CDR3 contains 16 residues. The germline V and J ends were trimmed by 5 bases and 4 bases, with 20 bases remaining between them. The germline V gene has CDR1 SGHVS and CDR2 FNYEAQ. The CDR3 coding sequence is TGTGCCAGCAGCCCAAGTGGGACGGTGGGGGGAGAGACCCAGTACTTC. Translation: CASSPSGTVGGETQYF.

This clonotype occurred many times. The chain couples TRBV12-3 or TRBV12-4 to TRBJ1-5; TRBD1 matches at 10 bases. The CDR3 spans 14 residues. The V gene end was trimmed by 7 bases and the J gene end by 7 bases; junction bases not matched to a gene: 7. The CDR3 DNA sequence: TGTGCCAGCAAAGGGACAGGGGAAAGACAGCCCCAGCATTTT. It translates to CASKGTGERQPQHF.

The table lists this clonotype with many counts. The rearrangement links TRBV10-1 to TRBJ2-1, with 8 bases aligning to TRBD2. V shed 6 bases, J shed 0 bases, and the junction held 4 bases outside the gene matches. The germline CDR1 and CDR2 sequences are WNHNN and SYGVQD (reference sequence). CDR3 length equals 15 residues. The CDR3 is CASSRGGDSYNEQFF. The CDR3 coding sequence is TGCGCCAGCAGCCGGGGGGGCGACTCCTACAATGAGCAGTTCTTC.

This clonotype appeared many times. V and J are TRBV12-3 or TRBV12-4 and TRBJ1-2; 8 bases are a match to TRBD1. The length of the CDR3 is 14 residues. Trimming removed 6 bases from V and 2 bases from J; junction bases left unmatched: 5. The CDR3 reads CASRPTGVNYGYTF. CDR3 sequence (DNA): TGTGCCAGCAGGCCGACAGGGGTCAACTATGGCTACACCTTC.

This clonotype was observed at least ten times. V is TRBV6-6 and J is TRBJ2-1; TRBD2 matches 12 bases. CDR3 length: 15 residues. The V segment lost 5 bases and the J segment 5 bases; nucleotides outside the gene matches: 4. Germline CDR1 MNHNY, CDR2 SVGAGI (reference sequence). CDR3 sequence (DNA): TGTGCCAGCAGTAGCCTAGCGGGGGGGAACAATGAGCAGTTCTTC. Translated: CASSSLAGGNNEQFF.

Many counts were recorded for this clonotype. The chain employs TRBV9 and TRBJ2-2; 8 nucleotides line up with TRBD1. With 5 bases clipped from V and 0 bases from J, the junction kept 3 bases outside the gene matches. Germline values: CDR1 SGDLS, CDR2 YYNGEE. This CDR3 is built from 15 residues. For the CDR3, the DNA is TGTGCCAGCAGTTCGGGACAGGCGAACACCGGGGAGCTGTTTTTT. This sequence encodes CASSSGQANTGELFF.

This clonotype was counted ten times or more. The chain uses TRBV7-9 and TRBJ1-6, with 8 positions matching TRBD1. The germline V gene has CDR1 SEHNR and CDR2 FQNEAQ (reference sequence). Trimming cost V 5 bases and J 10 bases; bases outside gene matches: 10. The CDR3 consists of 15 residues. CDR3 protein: CASSPSGTGSSPLHF. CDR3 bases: TGTGCCAGCAGCCCCTCAGGGACAGGCTCCTCACCCCTCCACTTT.

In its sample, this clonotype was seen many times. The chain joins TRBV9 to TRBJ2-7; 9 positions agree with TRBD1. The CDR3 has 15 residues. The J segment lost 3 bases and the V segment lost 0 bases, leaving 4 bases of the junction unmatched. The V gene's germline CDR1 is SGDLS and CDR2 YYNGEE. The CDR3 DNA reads TGTGCCAGCAGCGTAGCACAGGGGGCTCTCTACGAGCAGTACTTC. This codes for CASSVAQGALYEQYF.